This TCR beta chain is from a study of early T cells in non-severe SARS-CoV-2 infection. Findings and caveats of the study: VDJdb matches were skewed toward anti-spike CD8 T cell responses.

Individual cDNA molecules received unique molecular identifiers during library preparation. One entry per CDR3 protein results from TCRdb running MiXCR on the 5' RACE reads. Seen here are 97,000 or so distinct CDR3 sequences, approximately 14% observed once, and the top ten hold roughly 6.2%. Worth noting for this clonotype: Its antigen remains unknown.

Sequencing used whole blood. This receptor was obtained from an adult who was a healthcare worker with PCR-confirmed SARS-CoV-2 infection or an uninfected control (not recorded which).

CDR3 DNA sequence: TGTGCCAGCAGTTTATCCATGGGCAGCCCCCAAGAGACCCAGTACTTC. Translation gives CASSLSMGSPQETQYF. J is TRBJ2-5 and V is TRBV27; D not certain. CDR3 length: 16 residues. Trimming shortened V by 0 bases and J by 1 base, and 12 bases separated the two germline ends. In germline, CDR1 is MNHEY, CDR2 SMNVEV (reference sequence).